These 18 T cell receptor beta chains were sequenced from one sample in a study of cytomegalovirus exposure and HLA in healthy donors. Data came from immunoSEQ multiplex PCR; TCRdb stores just in-frame clones and leaves some out. The sample lists hundreds of thousands of clones; approximately 87% were seen once. The sequencing input was PBMCs. These TCRs come from a woman aged 18-30 years in good health and CMV-seronegative.

V usage is TRBV4-2 and J usage is TRBJ2-3; 11 bases line up with TRBD1. The V gene's germline CDR1 is LGHNA and CDR2 YNFKEQ. Trimming took 1 base from V and 4 from J; bases not matched to a gene: 1. The CDR3 consists of 15 residues. The CDR3 loop is CASSQGTGGPDTQYF. Written as DNA, the CDR3 is TGTGCCAGCAGCCAAGGGACAGGGGGCCCAGATACGCAGTATTTT.

This chain connects TRBV6-5 to TRBJ2-7; 7 positions match TRBD1. The germline V gene has CDR1 MNHEY and CDR2 SVGAGI. The CDR3 covers 13 residues. Unmatched junction bases numbered 6, after V lost 4 bases and J lost 6 bases. The chain's CDR3 is CASSWTGSPEQYF. CDR3 coding DNA: TGTGCCAGCAGTTGGACAGGTTCGCCCGAGCAGTACTTC.

The rearrangement joins TRBV5-1 to TRBJ1-1, with TRBD1 as a possible D gene (6 bases). CDR1 is SGHRS and CDR2 is YFSETQ in the germline V gene. The CDR3 consists of 16 residues. Trimming shortened V by 4 bases and J by 4 bases, and 20 bases separated the two germline ends. CDR3 nucleotide sequence: TGCGCCAGCAGCCTGGAGAGGGGGGGGCGAGGCACTGAAGCTTTCTTT. Residues: CASSLERGGRGTEAFF.

There are a few counts of this clone. V is TRBV11-2 and J is TRBJ1-1; D is unclear. The CDR3 is 12 amino acids. V was pared by 2 bases and J by 2 bases, with 3 bases between. Germline CDR1 reads SGHAT; CDR2 reads FQNNGV. This chain's CDR3 is CASSLLNTEAFF. The CDR3 region has the DNA TGTGCCAGCAGCTTACTAAACACTGAAGCTTTCTTT.

Only a few counts were recorded for this clone. The rearrangement uses TRBV25-1 and TRBJ1-6; TRBD1 matches 11 bases. CDR1 MGHDK and CDR2 SYGVNS come from the germline V gene. This CDR3 comprises 16 residues. The V segment lost 2 bases and the J segment 10 bases; nucleotides outside the gene matches: 7. The CDR3 loop reads CASSEERGTGGSPLHF. The CDR3 coding sequence is TGTGCCAGCAGTGAAGAGCGAGGGACAGGGGGATCACCCCTCCACTTT.

The V and J genes are TRBV6-1 and TRBJ1-1; D unresolved. Germline V gives CDR1 MNHNS, CDR2 SASEGT. Trimming stripped 4 bases from V and 5 bases from J, with 11 bases between. This CDR3 contains 13 residues. The CDR3 nucleotides are TGTGCCAGCAGTGGTAGACTTAGGACTGAAGCTTTCTTT. Translated: CASSGRLRTEAFF.

This sequence joins TRBV9 and TRBJ1-6; no clear D. Germline assignment: CDR1 SGDLS and CDR2 YYNGEE. The CDR3 is 15 residues long. V lost 0 bases, J lost 7 bases, and 11 bases lay in between. DNA of the CDR3: TGTGCCAGCAGCGTAGAGTCGGGGTTCAATTCACCCCTCCACTTT. This gives the protein CASSVESGFNSPLHF.

This clone was detected only once. The chain links TRBV2 to TRBJ1-2; unclear D gene. The CDR3 is 16 amino acids. V was cut by 0 bases and J by 4 bases, with 15 bases left in between. CDR1 is SNHLY and CDR2 is FYNNEI in the germline V gene. The CDR3 region is CASSEAKGSSGYGYTF. Written as DNA, the CDR3 is TGTGCCAGCAGTGAAGCGAAAGGATCCTCGGGCTATGGCTACACCTTC.

V is TRBV9 and J is TRBJ1-2, with TRBD1 as a possible D gene (6 bases). The CDR3 loop spans 14 amino acids. The germline CDR1 and CDR2 sequences are SGDLS and YYNGEE. V lost 4 bases and J lost 2, with 12 bases in between. The CDR3 protein is CASSSQGRNYGYTF. The CDR3, as DNA: TGTGCCAGCAGCTCCCAGGGGCGGAACTATGGCTACACCTTC.

The chain recombines TRBV18 with TRBJ2-5; D is tentatively TRBD1 or TRBD2 (5 bases each). Trimming took off 3 bases at V and 2 bases at J, with 10 bases between the two ends. CDR1 and CDR2 (germline): KGHSH, LQKENI. The CDR3 totals 14 residues. Written as DNA, the CDR3 is TGTGCCAGCTCACCCGGGACGGATCAAGAGACCCAGTACTTC. It translates to CASSPGTDQETQYF. Drawing the rest from reference TRBV18 and TRBJ2-5, the complete variable domain is NAGVMQNPRHLVRRRGQEARLRCSPMKGHSHVYWYRQLPEEGLKFMVYLQKENIIDESGMPKERFSAEFPKEGPSILRIQQVVRGDSAAYFCASSPGTDQETQYFGPGTRLLVL.

The rearrangement joins TRBV11-1 to TRBJ2-3; TRBD2 matches 7 bases. The ends lost 5 bases at V and 5 bases at J; junction bases unmatched: 16. This CDR3 is 17 amino acids long. Germline assignment: CDR1 SGHAT and CDR2 FQDESV (reference sequence). The CDR3 DNA sequence: TGTGCCAGCAGCCGAAAGGCCGCGGGAGCGGGGCTAGATACGCAGTATTTT. Protein product: CASSRKAAGAGLDTQYF.

This clone turned up a few times. The rearrangement links TRBV30 to TRBJ1-2, with a weak D call TRBD1 (6 bases). This CDR3 comprises 13 residues. V was trimmed by 1 base and J by 5 bases, leaving 11 bases between them. Germline V gene sequence: CDR1 GTSNPN, CDR2 SVGIG (reference sequence). CDR3 sequence: CAWSAMRGYGYTF. The CDR3 coding sequence is TGTGCCTGGAGTGCAATGAGGGGGTATGGCTACACCTTC.

The chain couples TRBV7-2 to TRBJ2-2, with a possible D match to TRBD2 (6 bases). CDR3 size: 14 residues. Trimming stripped 6 bases from V and 8 bases from J, with 16 bases between. Germline-derived CDR1 and CDR2 are SGHTA and FQGNSA. CDR3 sequence: CASSLTSRGGELFF. The DNA of the CDR3 is TGTGCCAGCAGTCTCACTAGCCGTGGTGGGGAGCTGTTTTTT.

V and J are TRBV30 and TRBJ1-4; tentative D call: TRBD1 (5 bases). Germline assignment: CDR1 GTSNPN and CDR2 SVGIG (reference sequence). The V and J ends lost 4 bases and 5 bases respectively, with 14 bases between them. The CDR3 spans 14 residues. CDR3: CAWTVQGLNEKLFF. In nucleotides, the CDR3 is TGTGCCTGGACGGTGCAGGGTTTAAATGAAAAACTGTTTTTT.

The table lists this clone with a few counts. This sequence joins TRBV7-9 and TRBJ2-7; D may be TRBD1 (5 bases). Germline V gene lookup returns CDR1 SEHNR and CDR2 FQNEAQ (reference sequence). V was cut by 4 bases and J by 5 bases, with 9 bases left in between. The CDR3 is made up of 12 amino acids. The CDR3, as DNA: TGTGCCAGCAGCTCCCAGGGTAACGAGCAGTACTTC. Translation: CASSSQGNEQYF.

The chain has TRBV6-1 and TRBJ2-5; TRBD2 aligns across 9 bases. Germline trimming cut 2 bases from V and 2 bases from J; bases unmatched to any gene: 6. The CDR3 consists of 16 residues. Germline V gives CDR1 MNHNS, CDR2 SASEGT. CDR3 nucleotides: TGTGCCAGCAGTGAATTTGCGGGAGGGCCACAAGAGACCCAGTACTTC. This codes for CASSEFAGGPQETQYF.

The chain recombines TRBV30 with TRBJ2-1, with TRBD2 matching over 9 bases. V lost 4 bases to trimming and J lost 8 bases; unmatched junction nucleotides: 6. The CDR3 consists of 13 residues. CDR1 GTSNPN and CDR2 SVGIG come from the germline V gene (reference sequence). CDR3 sequence: CAWNSGSKHEQFF. In DNA, the CDR3 is TGTGCCTGGAATAGCGGGAGTAAGCATGAGCAGTTCTTC.

This clone was counted between two and nine times. An end of the junction differs from the germline gene, which may be a read error. The chain links TRBV7-7 to TRBJ2-1; 7 nucleotides agree with TRBD1. CDR1 SSHAT and CDR2 FNYEAQ come from the germline V gene (reference sequence). CDR3 length: 16 residues. CDR3 region: CASSPSPDRSVDEQFF. The CDR3 region has the DNA TGTGCTAGCAGCCCCTCCCCGGACAGGTCCGTGGATGAGCAGTTCTTC.